A selection of T cell receptor beta chains follows, all from one sample in a study of CD4+ T cells in melanoma. Profiling relied on immunoSEQ multiplex PCR, and the TCRdb table lists in-frame clones only, not all of them. Of several thousand clones in the sample, around 62% were seen once. Sequenced material: cells from a culture (not recorded whether cultured in vitro). Every receptor here comes from a human donor with melanoma. Both conserved end residues are part of each CDR3. D genes are given only for firm matches. The size entry is marked missing in some rows and otherwise reads once, few, many or a size class.

TRBJ2-7 | . | TRBV6-5 | TRBD1 | TGTGCCAGCAGTTATTCCGGGACAGCGATCTACGAGCAGTACTTC | CASSYSGTAIYEQYF
TRBJ1-4 | few | TRBV7-2 | TRBD1 | TGTGCCAGCAGCCACGACAGGGGGTCGGAAAAACTGTTTTTT | CASSHDRGSEKLFF
TRBJ2-2 | . | TRBV21-1 | . | TGTGCCAGCAGCAACAGGAACACCGGGGAGCTGTTTTTT | CASSNRNTGELFF
TRBJ1-4 | few | TRBV12-3/TRBV12-4 | . | TGTGCCACCGGGGGCTTCGATGAAAAACTGTTTTTT | CATGGFDEKLFF
TRBJ1-1 | . | TRBV7-9 | TRBD1 | TGTGCCAGCAGCGACAGGGCGGGAGGGACTGAAGCTTTCTTT | CASSDRAGGTEAFF
TRBJ2-3 | . | TRBV5-6 | . | TGTGCCAGCAGCGCAGACGGGGGCGCTGCTAGCACAGATACGCAGTATTTT | CASSADGGAASTDTQYF
TRBJ1-2 | . | TRBV6-2/TRBV6-3 | . | TGTGCCAGCAGTCAAAGACATACCAACTATGGCTACACCTTC | CASSQRHTNYGYTF
TRBJ1-2 | . | TRBV6-6 | . | TGTGCCAGCAGTTCAGGACAGTCCTTTTATGGCTACACCTTC | CASSSGQSFYGYTF
TRBJ2-7 | . | TRBV5-4 | . | TGTGCCAGCAGCCCGGAAGCCAGGGGCTATACGGGTTCCTACGAGCAGTACTTC | CASSPEARGYTGSYEQYF
TRBJ1-2 | . | TRBV5-1 | . | TGCGCCAGCACCCAGGACTCTCCTAACTATGGCTACACCTTC | CASTQDSPNYGYTF
TRBJ2-7 | few | TRBV19 | . | TGTGCCAGTAGTCAGGGTTACGAGCAGTACTTC | CASSQGYEQYF
TRBJ2-6 | once | TRBV19 | . | TGTGCCAGTAGGGGGACGGCATCTGGGGCCAACGTCCTGACTTTC | CASRGTASGANVLTF
TRBJ2-7 | . | TRBV6-6 | . | TGTGCCAGCAGTTCCCTTAACTACGAGCAGTACTTC | CASSSLNYEQYF
TRBJ2-7 | once | TRBV7-9 | . | TGTGCCAGCAGCTCCACCTACGAGCAGTACTTC | CASSSTYEQYF
TRBJ2-3 | . | TRBV5-1 | . | TGCGCCAGCAGCTTGGGGGCGGACAGATCAGATACGCAGTATTTT | CASSLGADRSDTQYF
TRBJ1-1 | . | TRBV20-1 | . | TGCAGTGCTAGAGACACAGATGAAGCTTTCTTT | CSARDTDEAFF
TRBJ2-4 | . | TRBV3-1/TRBV3-2 | TRBD1 | TGTGCCAGCAGCCAACCTGGGACAGGGAACATTCAGTACTTC | CASSQPGTGNIQYF
TRBJ1-1 | . | TRBV29-1 | . | TGCAGCGTTCCCGATCTGAACACTGAAGCTTTCTTT | CSVPDLNTEAFF
TRBJ2-1 | . | TRBV7-2 | . | TGTGCCAGCAGCTCGGGAAACAGGAGGATAGAGCAGTTCTTC | CASSSGNRRIEQFF
TRBJ2-7 | . | TRBV5-1 | . | TGCGCCAGCAGTCCAGGGGTCTCCTACGAGCAGTACTTC | CASSPGVSYEQYF
TRBJ1-2 | . | TRBV2 | . | TGTGCCAGCACCAAGGACATTAACTATGGCTACACCTTC | CASTKDINYGYTF
TRBJ2-1 | . | TRBV5-5 | . | TGTGCCAGCAGTCCGGATGACAGGCCTTACAATGAGCAGTTCTTC | CASSPDDRPYNEQFF
TRBJ2-2 | . | TRBV10-3 | TRBD2 | TGTGCCATCAGTGAGGATCGGCGGGGGAGTGTCGGGGAGCTGTTTTTT | CAISEDRRGSVGELFF
TRBJ2-1 | . | TRBV24-1 | . | TGTGCCACCGGGAGGGGGGGGCGGGATGAGCAGTTCTTC | CATGRGGRDEQFF
TRBJ2-4 | . | TRBV28 | . | TGTGCCAGCGGTACCGACAGACTAGCCAAAAACATTCAGTACTTC | CASGTDRLAKNIQYF
TRBJ1-2 | . | TRBV29-1 | . | TGCAGCGTTGAGTCCGGGGGTGGTGGCTACACCTTC | CSVESGGGGYTF
TRBJ1-5 | . | TRBV7-8 | TRBD1 | TGTGCCAGCAGCGCCGGGACAGGGAGAAATCAGCCCCAGCATTTT | CASSAGTGRNQPQHF
TRBJ2-7 | medium-sized | TRBV3-1/TRBV3-2 | . | TGTGCCAGCACCTATGGGTACGAGCAGTACTTC | CASTYGYEQYF
TRBJ2-7 | few | TRBV5-1 | . | TGCGCCAGCAGCCCTGAACCGGGACTTACCGAGCAGTACTTC | CASSPEPGLTEQYF
TRBJ1-2 | . | TRBV7-2 | . | TGTGCCAGCAGTCAAACAGCTAACTATGGCTACACCTTC | CASSQTANYGYTF
TRBJ2-7 | . | TRBV13 | TRBD1 | TGTGCCAGCAGAATACAGGGGGAAACCTACGAGCAGTACTTC | CASRIQGETYEQYF
TRBJ2-7 | few | TRBV6-5 | . | TGTGCCAGCAGTTACTCGGGGGCCGGATCCTACGAGCAGTACTTC | CASSYSGAGSYEQYF
TRBJ2-2 | . | TRBV7-9 | TRBD1 | TGTGCCAGCAGACAAGGGACAGGGGCTTTTTCCGGGGAGCTGTTTTTT | CASRQGTGAFSGELFF
TRBJ2-1 | . | TRBV4-2 | TRBD2 | TGTGCCAGCAGCCAAGATGCGGGGGGGCAAGGTGAGCAGTTCTTC | CASSQDAGGQGEQFF
TRBJ2-1 | . | TRBV9 | . | TGTGCCAGCAGGGGCGGCCCCCTCAATGAGCAGTTCTTC | CASRGGPLNEQFF
TRBJ2-2 | medium-sized | TRBV7-7 | . | TGTGCTAGCAGCTTAGCCACGGGACCCGGGGAGCTGTTTTTT | CASSLATGPGELFF
TRBJ2-1 | . | TRBV27 | TRBD1 | TGTGCCAGCAGTTTGACAGGGTCCTACAATGAGCAGTTCTTC | CASSLTGSYNEQFF
TRBJ2-7 | . | TRBV6-5 | TRBD1 | TGTGCCAGCAGCGCCGGGACAGGGAAATACGAGCAGTACTTC | CASSAGTGKYEQYF
TRBJ2-7 | . | TRBV6-5 | . | TGTGCCAGCAGTCTGACTACCTCCTACGAGCAGTACTTC | CASSLTTSYEQYF
TRBJ1-1 | . | TRBV4-3 | . | TGCGCCAGCAGCCAGGGTGGGACGGCTACTGAAGCTTTCTTT | CASSQGGTATEAFF
TRBJ1-1 | once | TRBV14 | . | TGTGCCAGCAGCCAACAACGGATGAACACTGAAGCTTTCTTT | CASSQQRMNTEAFF
TRBJ2-1 | . | TRBV7-6 | . | TGTGCCAGCAGCCCTGAGGGGGGAGCATCCTACAATGAGCAGTTCTTC | CASSPEGGASYNEQFF
TRBJ2-1 | . | TRBV12-5 | . | TGTGCTAGTGGTCATGGGGGATCCTACAATGAGCAGTTCTTC | CASGHGGSYNEQFF
TRBJ1-5 | . | TRBV7-7 | . | TGTGCTAGCAGCCCAGGACCTCTTAGCAATCAGCCCCAGCATTTT | CASSPGPLSNQPQHF
TRBJ1-5 | . | TRBV6-5 | . | TGTGCCAGCAGTTACTCGGGGAGCAATCAGCCCCAGCATTTT | CASSYSGSNQPQHF
TRBJ1-3 | . | TRBV19 | . | TGTGCCAGTAGTTATCGAGGGCTCGCTGGAAACACCATATATTTT | CASSYRGLAGNTIYF
TRBJ2-3 | few | TRBV7-2 | . | TGTGCCAGCAGCTTACTCGGGACCACAGATACGCAGTATTTT | CASSLLGTTDTQYF
TRBJ2-7 | few | TRBV5-4 | TRBD1 | TGTGCCAGCAGCGAAACAGGGGGACCGGCCTACGAGCAGTACTTC | CASSETGGPAYEQYF
TRBJ1-5 | . | TRBV19 | . | TGTGCCAGTAGGGTCGGGTACCGGTTCGGGCAGCCCCAGCATTTT | CASRVGYRFGQPQHF
TRBJ2-7 | . | TRBV5-1 | . | TGCGCCAGCAGCTTCAATTACGAGCAGTACTTC | CASSFNYEQYF
TRBJ1-2 | . | TRBV28 | TRBD1 | TGTGCCAGCAGTTTAGTGGGGACAGGGGGCCAGGCTGGTGGCTACACCTTC | CASSLVGTGGQAGGYTF
TRBJ1-1 | . | TRBV7-9 | . | TGTGCCAGCAGCCGGACAGCCAGGGACACTGAAGCTTTCTTT | CASSRTARDTEAFF
TRBJ2-6 | . | TRBV28 | TRBD1 | TGTGCCAGCAGGCCCGGGACAGGGATCTTAACTGGGGCCAACGTCCTGACTTTC | CASRPGTGILTGANVLTF
TRBJ1-2 | once | TRBV6-6 | . | TGTGCCAGCAGTTCAGAAGGGGGTGGTGGCTACACCTTC | CASSSEGGGGYTF
TRBJ1-1 | medium-sized | TRBV3-1/TRBV3-2 | TRBD1 | TGTGCCAGCAGCCCGGGACAGTTGAACACTGAAGCTTTCTTT | CASSPGQLNTEAFF